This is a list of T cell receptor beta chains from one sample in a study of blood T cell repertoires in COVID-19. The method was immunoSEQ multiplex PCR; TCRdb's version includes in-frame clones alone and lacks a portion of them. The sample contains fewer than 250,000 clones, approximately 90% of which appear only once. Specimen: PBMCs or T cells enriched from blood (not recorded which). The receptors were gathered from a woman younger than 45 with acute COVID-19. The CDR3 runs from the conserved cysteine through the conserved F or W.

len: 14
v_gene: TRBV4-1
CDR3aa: CASSQERPNQPQHF

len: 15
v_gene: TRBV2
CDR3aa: CASSASTSGGETQYF

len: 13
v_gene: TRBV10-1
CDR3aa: CASSPLLRGELFF

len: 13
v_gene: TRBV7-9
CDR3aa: CASSLGQNYGYTF

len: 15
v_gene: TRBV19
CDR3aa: CASSILAGVTDTQYF

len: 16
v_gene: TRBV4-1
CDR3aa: CASSHIAGGQNNEQFF

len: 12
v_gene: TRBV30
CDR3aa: CAWSRQGNEQFF

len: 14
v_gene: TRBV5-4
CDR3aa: CASSLGKANTEAFF

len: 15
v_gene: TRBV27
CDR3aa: CASSLSGANTGELFF

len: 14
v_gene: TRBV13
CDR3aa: CASSLTASTDTQYF

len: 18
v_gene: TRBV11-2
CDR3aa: CASSLGASGGQFTDTQYF

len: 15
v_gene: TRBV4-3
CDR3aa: CASSQDFYQGREQYF

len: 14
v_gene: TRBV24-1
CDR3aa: CATSPTDRDYGYTF

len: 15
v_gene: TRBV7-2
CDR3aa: CASSLALASSYEQYF

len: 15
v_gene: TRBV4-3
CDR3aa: CASSQTSETYNEQFF